Listed below are T cell receptor beta chains from one sample, sequenced in a study of regulatory T cells in long-lasting Graves disease. TCRdb itself ran the multiplex PCR reads through MiXCR, one entry per CDR3 protein. The profile covers 400,000 or so distinct CDR3 sequences, with 20% to 25% appearing a single time and under 25% taken by the ten largest. The sequencing used peripheral blood mononuclear cells (PBMCs), collected when the disease was refractory, from a patient treated with antithyroid drugs. The source of these receptors is a female donor with Graves disease. CDR3s leave out the opening cysteine and the closing phenylalanine or tryptophan.

TRBV5-5,TRBJ1-1,ASSLVTGAEAF
TRBV13,TRBJ2-1,ASSLEEEVAGVGQF
TRBV11-2,TRBJ2-1,ASSISGRAYNEQF
TRBV15,TRBJ2-5,ATSSPYRGLAGGPDQETQY
TRBV19,TRBJ1-5,ASSIMGGQGPDNQPQH
TRBV2,TRBJ2-3,ASSENTQY
TRBV3-2,TRBJ2-5,ASSQVVGRGPYQETQY
TRBV7-2,TRBJ2-4,ASSSGIAKNIQY
TRBV20-1,TRBJ2-4,SATSGLAKNIQY
TRBV4-1,TRBJ1-2,ASSQALEGDRYT
TRBV29-1,TRBJ1-2,SVRLGDGYT
TRBV7-9,TRBJ2-7,ASSPVGGTVLYEQY
TRBV12-3/TRBV12-4,TRBJ2-2,ASEGAGELF
TRBV29-1,TRBJ2-3,SVVGGTDTQY
TRBV28,TRBJ2-2,ASSTASGSNTGELF
TRBV24-1,TRBJ2-1,ATSDSLAEDSYNEQF
TRBV12-3/TRBV12-4,TRBJ2-7,ASSDSNTAYEQY
TRBV2,TRBJ1-2,ASSEGGGSYGYT
TRBV12-3/TRBV12-4,TRBJ2-7,ASRPGTGYEQY
TRBV6-1,TRBJ2-1,ASRTLAGGPHEQF
TRBV5-1,TRBJ1-4,ANSLRDRKEKLF
TRBV27,TRBJ2-7,ASSALRGRMTAYEQY
TRBV11-2,TRBJ2-5,ASSLGGPGTQY
TRBV30,TRBJ2-7,AWSVRGDSRGEQY
TRBV12-3/TRBV12-4,TRBJ1-2,ASSKDRVDGYT
TRBV20-1,TRBJ2-7,SARVGSAYEQY
TRBV5-4,TRBJ1-4,ASSRRGNEKLF
TRBV18,TRBJ1-1,ASSPPTLVVATEAF
TRBV3-1,TRBJ2-2,ASSPLTPGRSTGELF
TRBV7-9,TRBJ2-7,ASSLSVYEQY
TRBV25-1,TRBJ1-4,ASSPRQRVGEKLF
TRBV28,TRBJ2-7,ASSSLQGWRAYEQY
TRBV28,TRBJ2-5,ASTRELQETQY
TRBV5-6,TRBJ2-7,ASSPLTSGGYEQY
TRBV2,TRBJ2-7,ASSGTGGPYEQY